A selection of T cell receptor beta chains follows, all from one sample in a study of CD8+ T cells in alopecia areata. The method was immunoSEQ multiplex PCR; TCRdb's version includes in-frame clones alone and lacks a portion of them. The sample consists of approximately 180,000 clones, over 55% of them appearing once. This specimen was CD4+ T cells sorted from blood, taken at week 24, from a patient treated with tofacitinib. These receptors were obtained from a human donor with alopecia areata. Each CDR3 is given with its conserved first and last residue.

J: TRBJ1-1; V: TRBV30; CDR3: CAWSLRNTEAFF
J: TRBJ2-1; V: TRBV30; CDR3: CAWTGRYNEQFF
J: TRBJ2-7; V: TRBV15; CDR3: CATSRDWSSASSYEQYF
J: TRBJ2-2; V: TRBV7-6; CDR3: CASSSRGSGYTGELFF
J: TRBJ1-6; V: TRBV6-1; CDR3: CASSEFRQFNSPLHF
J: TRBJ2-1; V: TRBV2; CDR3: CASGRGGINEQFF
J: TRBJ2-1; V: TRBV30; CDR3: CAWSVQAADGKFF
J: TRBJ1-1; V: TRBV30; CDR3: CAWSGQKNEAFF
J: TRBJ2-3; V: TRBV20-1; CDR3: CSGRSTDTQYF
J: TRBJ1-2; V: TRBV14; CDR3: CASSQFKAGGYTF
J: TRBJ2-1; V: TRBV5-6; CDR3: CASSSPDNEQFF
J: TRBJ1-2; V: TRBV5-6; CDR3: CASSQDRAGTYGYTF
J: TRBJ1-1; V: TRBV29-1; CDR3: CSVERKQETEAFF
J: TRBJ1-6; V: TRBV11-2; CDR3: CASSLLTVNSPLHF
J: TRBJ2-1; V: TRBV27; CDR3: CASSSPPRPGGDEQFF
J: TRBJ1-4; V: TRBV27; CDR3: CASSLSWGEKLFF
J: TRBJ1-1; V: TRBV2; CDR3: CASRTGEAFF
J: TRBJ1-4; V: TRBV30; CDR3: CASNTGSNEKLFF
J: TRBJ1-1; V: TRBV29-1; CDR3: CSVTEGGPNTEAFF
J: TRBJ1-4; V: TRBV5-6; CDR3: CASSLVGDGEKLFF
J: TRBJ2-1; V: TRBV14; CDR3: CASSQGPSYNEQFF
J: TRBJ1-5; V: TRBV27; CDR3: CASSLSDSRGGQPQHF
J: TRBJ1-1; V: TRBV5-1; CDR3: CASSRGQGAIQAEAFF
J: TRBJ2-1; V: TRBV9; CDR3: CASSPYNEQFF
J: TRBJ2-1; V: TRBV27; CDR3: CASSLSRTWGGGSEQFF
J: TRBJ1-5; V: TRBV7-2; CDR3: CASARGVGQPQHF
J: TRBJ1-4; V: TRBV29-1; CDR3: CSVDGGMREKLFF
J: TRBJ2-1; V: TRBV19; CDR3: CASSQPTGPGSYNEQFF
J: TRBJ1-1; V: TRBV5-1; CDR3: CASNPGGDGTEAFF
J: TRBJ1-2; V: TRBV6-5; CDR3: CASSYEGAQVGYTF
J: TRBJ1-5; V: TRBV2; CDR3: CASSREGPANQPQHF
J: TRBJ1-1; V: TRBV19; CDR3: CATWGNTEAFF
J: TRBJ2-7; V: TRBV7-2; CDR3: CASSLDSGGQYEQYF
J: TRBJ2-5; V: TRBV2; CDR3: CASSEDRGETQYF
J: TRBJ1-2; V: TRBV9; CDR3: CASSAEGPGGYTF
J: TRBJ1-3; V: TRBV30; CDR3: CAWSVPRQPGNTIYF
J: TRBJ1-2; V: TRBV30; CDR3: CAWSLFDKAALGYTF
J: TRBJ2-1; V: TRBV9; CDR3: CASSKTSGEHNEQFF
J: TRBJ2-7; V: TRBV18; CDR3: CASSPKPGGEQYF
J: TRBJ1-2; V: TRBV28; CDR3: CASSLTRGNGYTF
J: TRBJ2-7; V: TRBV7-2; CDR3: CASSSRTSGGLYEQYF
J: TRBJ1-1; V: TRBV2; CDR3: CASTPEMMGAFF
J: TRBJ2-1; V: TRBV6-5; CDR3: CASSFDGASYNEQFF
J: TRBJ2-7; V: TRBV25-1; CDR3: CASTPGGLRTYEQYF
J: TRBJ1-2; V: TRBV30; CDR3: CAWSADRGAGYTF
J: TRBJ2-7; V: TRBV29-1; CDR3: CSVKTSGDPIYEQYF
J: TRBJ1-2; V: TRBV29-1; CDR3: CSVVTGDLFYGYTF
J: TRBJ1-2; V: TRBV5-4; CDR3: CASSLSLGQGSNYGYTF
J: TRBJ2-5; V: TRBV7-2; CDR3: CASSLWHAETQYF
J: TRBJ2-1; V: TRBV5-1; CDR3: CASSPGGLAGGQSEQFF
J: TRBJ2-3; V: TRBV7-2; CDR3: CASTSSAGLSTDTQYF
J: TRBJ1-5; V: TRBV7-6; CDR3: CASSLEAGFNQPQHF
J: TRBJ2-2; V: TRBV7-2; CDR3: CASSLAAGNANTGELFF
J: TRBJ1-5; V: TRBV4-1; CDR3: CASSQTGTGRFSNQPQHF